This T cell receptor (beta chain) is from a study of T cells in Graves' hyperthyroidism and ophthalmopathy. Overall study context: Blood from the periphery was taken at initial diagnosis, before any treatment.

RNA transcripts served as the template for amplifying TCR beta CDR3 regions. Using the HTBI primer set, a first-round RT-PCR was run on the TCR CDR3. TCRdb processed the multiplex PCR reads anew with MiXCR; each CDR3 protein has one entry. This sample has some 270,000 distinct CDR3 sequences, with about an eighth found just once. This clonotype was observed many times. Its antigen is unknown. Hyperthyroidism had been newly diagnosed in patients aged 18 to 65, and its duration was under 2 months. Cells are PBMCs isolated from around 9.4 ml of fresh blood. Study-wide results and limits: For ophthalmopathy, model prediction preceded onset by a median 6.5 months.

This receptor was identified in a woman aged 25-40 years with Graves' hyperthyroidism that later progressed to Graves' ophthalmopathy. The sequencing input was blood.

Written as DNA, the CDR3 is TGTGCCAGCAGTTCGGACTCGCTTAGTGAGCAGTTCTTC. It specifies CASSSDSLSEQFF. V is TRBV28 and J is TRBJ2-1, with D perhaps matching TRBD2 (5 bases). CDR1 and CDR2 from the germline V gene are MDHEN and SYDVKM. The ends were cut back, 4 bases at V and 9 bases at J, with 13 bases in the middle. There are 13 residues in the CDR3.